Listed below are T cell receptor beta chains from one sample, sequenced in a study of blood T cell repertoires in COVID-19. Sequencing was performed with immunoSEQ multiplex PCR; in TCRdb, only in-frame clones are kept and a portion is missing. This sample has hundreds of thousands of clones, with around 86% found just once. What was sequenced was peripheral blood. The receptors were gathered from a woman between 25 and 40 years old with active or convalescent COVID-19. CDR3s include the opening cysteine and the closing phenylalanine or tryptophan. A D gene is named only where the DNA matches it firmly. A clone size is listed for some rows: how often the clone was seen (once, few, many), or a class if it is expanded.

V	D	size	J	DNA	CDR3
TRBV7-9	TRBD1	NA	TRBJ2-5	TGTGCCAGCAGCTTAGGGGTGGGGGACAGGGGAATGGAAGAGACCCAGTACTTC	CASSLGVGDRGMEETQYF
TRBV4-1	TRBD1	NA	TRBJ1-5	TGCGCCAGCAGCCAAGATTCGGACAGGGTGGAGCCCCAGCATTTT	CASSQDSDRVEPQHF
TRBV2	NA	NA	TRBJ2-2	TGTGCCAGCAGAGGGGACTTCTCCACCGGGGAGCTGTTTTTT	CASRGDFSTGELFF
TRBV3-1/TRBV3-2	NA	few	TRBJ1-1	TGTGCCAGCAGCCAAGAAGGAGGGACTGAAGCTTTCTTT	CASSQEGGTEAFF
TRBV5-1	NA	few	TRBJ1-3	TGCGCCAGCAGCTTGGGGTCCGGGACTGGAAACACCATATATTTT	CASSLGSGTGNTIYF
TRBV30	NA	NA	TRBJ1-3	TGTGCCTGGAATTTAGCAGGGGCGCGTGGAAACACCATATATTTT	CAWNLAGARGNTIYF
TRBV5-1	NA	NA	TRBJ1-1	TGCGCCAGCAGTTCCAATTGGGAGGTGAACACTGAAGCTTTCTTT	CASSSNWEVNTEAFF
TRBV2	TRBD1	NA	TRBJ1-2	TGTGCCAGCGCAGGACAGGGCGAAATGGGATATGGCTACACCTTC	CASAGQGEMGYGYTF
TRBV5-6	NA	NA	TRBJ1-4	TGTGCCAGCAGCTTTGTCGAGCATAATGAAAAACTGTTTTTT	CASSFVEHNEKLFF
TRBV27	NA	NA	TRBJ1-5	TGTGCCAGCAGTTTTATAGGCAATCAGCCCCAGCATTTT	CASSFIGNQPQHF
TRBV11-2	NA	NA	TRBJ2-7	TGTGCCAGCAGCTTAGCAGGGTACGAGCAGTACTTC	CASSLAGYEQYF
TRBV2	NA	NA	TRBJ1-2	TGTGCCAGCTCACCGGGGAATCAGTACTATGGCTACACCTTC	CASSPGNQYYGYTF
TRBV19	NA	NA	TRBJ1-1	TGTGCCAGTATGCCAGGCAAGAACACTGAAGCTTTCTTT	CASMPGKNTEAFF
TRBV9	TRBD2	once	TRBJ2-2	TGTGCCAGCAGCCATACTAGCGGGAGTTGGGCCGGGGAGCTGTTTTTT	CASSHTSGSWAGELFF
TRBV27	TRBD1	NA	TRBJ1-2	TGTGCCAGCAGTTACGGGGACAGGGGAGGAGGCTACACCTTC	CASSYGDRGGGYTF
TRBV12-3/TRBV12-4	NA	NA	TRBJ1-5	TGTGCCAGCACACAGGACACTCAGCCCCAGCATTTT	CASTQDTQPQHF
TRBV3-1/TRBV3-2	TRBD2	NA	TRBJ2-7	TGTGCCAGCAGCCAAAGCGGGATGGGCTACGAGCAGTACTTC	CASSQSGMGYEQYF
TRBV10-3	NA	NA	TRBJ2-3	TGTGCCATCAGTGGCCTCCGGGGGGCGTTGAGCACAGATACGCAGTATTTT	CAISGLRGALSTDTQYF
TRBV7-2	NA	NA	TRBJ2-1	TGTGCCAGCAGCCGTCACTCGCGTTACAATGAGCAGTTCTTC	CASSRHSRYNEQFF
TRBV5-1	TRBD2	NA	TRBJ2-5	TGCGCCAGCAGTTCGGGACTAGCGTCCGTGTACCAAGAGACCCAGTACTTC	CASSSGLASVYQETQYF
TRBV13	NA	NA	TRBJ1-1	TGTGCCAGCAGCTCGCCGGGGGAGGGGAACACTGAAGCTTTCTTT	CASSSPGEGNTEAFF
TRBV11-2	TRBD2	NA	TRBJ2-2	TGTGCCAGCAGCTCCATAGCGGGCGGGAGCACCGGGGAGCTGTTTTTT	CASSSIAGGSTGELFF
TRBV2	NA	NA	TRBJ2-7	TGTGCCAGCAGTGATGTGGGGGCTAGCTACGAGCAGTACTTC	CASSDVGASYEQYF
TRBV9	TRBD1	NA	TRBJ1-2	TGTGCCAGCAGCTCCACGGGGACAGCTAACTATGGCTACACCTTC	CASSSTGTANYGYTF
TRBV5-1	TRBD1	NA	TRBJ2-7	TGCGCCAGCAGCGGCGGGGGACAGGGACCCTACGAGCAGTACTTC	CASSGGGQGPYEQYF
TRBV5-1	NA	NA	TRBJ1-5	TGCGCCAGCAGGTCAGGGGATGCCTATAGCAATCAGCCCCAGCATTTT	CASRSGDAYSNQPQHF
TRBV5-1	NA	NA	TRBJ1-3	TGCGCCAGCAGCATAACAGGGACCTCTGGAAACACCATATATTTT	CASSITGTSGNTIYF
TRBV27	NA	NA	TRBJ1-5	TGTGCCAGCAGTTTAGTTGGCACCCTGCCCAATCAGCCCCAGCATTTT	CASSLVGTLPNQPQHF
TRBV6-5	TRBD1	NA	TRBJ2-1	TGTGCCAGCAGCCCGACAGGGACCAATGAGCAGTTCTTC	CASSPTGTNEQFF
TRBV19	TRBD1	NA	TRBJ1-1	TGTGCCAGTAGTCGACAGGGCCGCATGAACACTGAAGCTTTCTTT	CASSRQGRMNTEAFF
TRBV6-6	TRBD1	NA	TRBJ1-3	TGTGCCAGCAGCCCATCTGGGACAGTCCAAACCATATATTTT	CASSPSGTVQTIYF
TRBV19	TRBD1	NA	TRBJ1-4	TGTGCCAGTAGATCAGGGACAGGGAATGAAAAACTGTTTTTT	CASRSGTGNEKLFF
TRBV29-1	NA	NA	TRBJ2-3	TGCAGCGTTGCGGTGGGGAGTAGCACAGATACGCAGTATTTT	CSVAVGSSTDTQYF
TRBV3-1/TRBV3-2	NA	NA	TRBJ2-3	TGTGCCAGCAGCCACCCCGGGACAACTAGCACAGATACGCAGTATTTT	CASSHPGTTSTDTQYF
TRBV30	NA	NA	TRBJ1-2	TGTGCCTGGAGAACCAGAGGGTACAACTATGGCTACACCTTC	CAWRTRGYNYGYTF
TRBV30	TRBD2	NA	TRBJ2-7	TGTGCCTGGAGCGGGGCACGTACGGGAGGGAGTCGGTACGAGCAGTACTTC	CAWSGARTGGSRYEQYF
TRBV5-1	TRBD1	NA	TRBJ2-7	TGCGCCAGCAGCTATTCCGGGACAGACCTCTACGAGCAGTACTTC	CASSYSGTDLYEQYF
TRBV5-4	NA	NA	TRBJ2-7	TGTGCCAGCAGCTTGACGAGCTCCTACGAGCAGTACTTC	CASSLTSSYEQYF